A single sample gave rise to the 29 T cell receptor beta chains below, sequenced in a study of cytotoxic CD8 clonotypes in ibrutinib-treated CLL. Profiled with immunoSEQ multiplex PCR; TCRdb holds only in-frame clones, not every one. This sample carries some 290,000 clones, roughly 85% of them seen once, and the ten largest clones take over 5%. Material: PBMCs, obtained before ibrutinib treatment. These receptors originate from a human donor with chronic lymphocytic leukemia.

Only a few counts were recorded for this clone. The chain carries TRBV4-3 and TRBJ1-2; D is possibly TRBD1 (6 bases). The CDR3 length is 14 residues. The V gene's germline CDR1 is LGHNA and CDR2 YSLEER. The ends were cut back, 1 base at V and 2 bases at J, with 8 bases in the middle. The CDR3 here is CASSQGTANYGYTF. The CDR3 DNA follows: TGCGCCAGCAGCCAAGGGACAGCAAACTATGGCTACACCTTC.

This chain joins TRBV4-3 and TRBJ1-4; D gene ambiguous. Germline V gives CDR1 LGHNA, CDR2 YSLEER. The V end was cut by 4 bases, the J end by 6 bases, with 15 bases between. This CDR3 contains 15 residues. The CDR3 reads CASSRALGWDEKLFF. The CDR3 DNA is TGCGCCAGCAGCCGAGCTCTCGGATGGGATGAAAAACTGTTTTTT.

V gene TRBV19 combines with J gene TRBJ1-5; 7 bases are a match to TRBD1. Per the germline V gene, CDR1 is LNHDA and CDR2 is SQIVND (reference sequence). This CDR3 is built from 15 residues. The junction had 3 bases not matched to a gene; V was cut back by 1 base and J by 3 bases. Here the CDR3 DNA reads TGTGCCAGTAGTATAGCGGACAGGAACAATCAGCCCCAGCATTTT. It encodes CASSIADRNNQPQHF. The full variable domain, completed using reference TRBV19 and TRBJ1-5, is DGGITQSPKYLFRKEGQNVTLSCEQNLNHDAMYWYRQDPGQGLRLIYYSQIVNDFQKGDIAEGYSVSREKKESFPLTVTSAQKNPTAFYLCASSIADRNNQPQHFGDGTRLSIL.

The chain carries TRBV6-5 and TRBJ1-4, with D unresolved. CDR1 is MNHEY and CDR2 is SVGAGI in the germline V gene. V lost 0 bases and J 0 bases, leaving 8 bases between the germline ends. This CDR3 has 16 amino acids. The CDR3 here is CASSYSSSSTNEKLFF. The CDR3, as DNA: TGTGCCAGCAGTTACTCGAGCAGTTCAACTAATGAAAAACTGTTTTTT.

V and J are TRBV7-2 and TRBJ2-2; D remains ambiguous. The CDR3 runs 15 residues. Germline V gene data show CDR1 as SGHTA and CDR2 as FQGNSA. Between the trimmed V and J ends, which lost 1 base and 7 bases, there was a span of 13 bases. The CDR3 region is CASSLVEADGGELFF. The CDR3 nucleotides read TGTGCCAGCAGCTTAGTAGAGGCGGACGGCGGGGAGCTGTTTTTT.

This rearrangement joins TRBV28 to TRBJ1-5; the D gene is possibly TRBD1 (6 bases). Germline V CDR1 and CDR2: MDHEN, SYDVKM. The CDR3 is made up of 13 amino acids. Trimming pared 6 bases from V and 4 bases from J, leaving 10 bases between. The CDR3 sequence: CASRRGLNQPQHF. Here the CDR3 DNA reads TGTGCCAGCAGACGGGGGCTTAATCAGCCCCAGCATTTT.

The chain recombines TRBV6-5 with TRBJ1-4; D gene ambiguous. Germline CDR1 and CDR2: MNHEY and SVGAGI. V shed 2 bases and J shed 0 bases, with 10 bases lying between them. This CDR3 spans 16 amino acids. The CDR3 spells CASSYAPPATNEKLFF. The CDR3, as DNA: TGTGCCAGCAGTTACGCCCCTCCTGCAACTAATGAAAAACTGTTTTTT.

The genes are TRBV19 and TRBJ1-5; D perhaps matches TRBD1 (5 bases). Between the trimmed V and J ends, which lost 6 bases and 3 bases, there was a span of 12 bases. The CDR3 is 14 amino acids. Germline V gene lookup returns CDR1 LNHDA and CDR2 SQIVND (reference sequence). The CDR3, as DNA: TGTGCCAGTAGCTCCGGGACCAACAATCAGCCCCAGCATTTT. Its protein is CASSSGTNNQPQHF.

In its sample, this clone was seen once. Other DNA sequences in this sample translate to the same CDR3. The rearrangement uses TRBV4-3 and TRBJ2-7; 9 nucleotides match TRBD1. In germline, CDR1 is LGHNA, CDR2 YSLEER. The length of the CDR3 is 15 residues. The V segment lost 3 bases and the J segment 3 bases; nucleotides outside the gene matches: 6. This chain's CDR3 is CASSQGPGQGYEQYF. CDR3 DNA: TGCGCCAGCAGCCAGGGGCCGGGACAGGGCTACGAGCAGTACTTC.

This chain links TRBV28 with TRBJ2-1; D possibly corresponds to TRBD2 (6 bases). Per germline, CDR1 MDHEN and CDR2 SYDVKM. V lost 3 bases and J 3 bases, leaving 9 bases between the germline ends. The CDR3 extends over 14 amino acids. CDR3 DNA: TGTGCCAGCAGTTTTCGCGGGGACTACAATGAGCAGTTCTTC. It is translated as CASSFRGDYNEQFF.

The V gene is TRBV2, the J gene TRBJ2-2; 12 bases are shared with TRBD2. The V gene end was trimmed by 4 bases and the J gene end by 5 bases; junction bases not matched to a gene: 2. The CDR3 runs to 15 residues. The germline gives CDR1 SNHLY, CDR2 FYNNEI. The CDR3 sequence: CASSVTSGRTGELFF. CDR3 bases: TGTGCCAGCAGTGTTACTAGCGGGAGGACCGGGGAGCTGTTTTTT. Filled out from reference TRBV2 and TRBJ2-2, the complete variable domain reads EPEVTQTPSHQVTQMGQEVILRCVPISNHLYFYWYRQILGQKVEFLVSFYNNEISEKSEIFDDQFSVERPDGSNFTLKIRSTKLEDSAMYFCASSVTSGRTGELFFGEGSRLTVL.

The chain is built from TRBV13 and TRBJ2-3; possibly TRBD1 or TRBD2 for D (5 bases each). Trimming pared 4 bases from V and 1 base from J, leaving 18 bases between. Germline assignment: CDR1 PRHDT and CDR2 FYEKMQ (reference sequence). CDR3 size: 17 residues. The CDR3 DNA follows: TGTGCCAGCAGCTACCCCGGGGCTCATGCGGGCACAGATACGCAGTATTTT. This encodes CASSYPGAHAGTDTQYF.

V is TRBV7-6 and J is TRBJ2-2; TRBD2 is a possible D gene (6 bases). V shed 1 base and J shed 4 bases, with 10 bases lying between them. The CDR3 length is 15 residues. Per the germline V gene, CDR1 is SGHVS and CDR2 is FNYEAQ. CDR3 residues: CASSLVDGGTGELFF. As DNA, the CDR3 is TGTGCCAGCAGCTTAGTCGACGGGGGCACCGGGGAGCTGTTTTTT.

The rearrangement links TRBV18 to TRBJ2-7; D is uncertain. Germline CDR1 reads KGHSH; CDR2 reads LQKENI. The CDR3 is 11 residues long. Trimming pared 6 bases from V and 5 bases from J, leaving 8 bases between. As DNA, the CDR3 is TGTGCCAGCTCCCCGTCTGACGAGCAGTACTTC. Encoded protein: CASSPSDEQYF.

The CDR3 DNA follows: TGTGCCAGCAGCGGACCGACTAGCGGCCAAGAGACCCAGTACTTC. Residues: CASSGPTSGQETQYF. The chain employs TRBV9 and TRBJ2-5; 9 bases line up with TRBD2. V shed 3 bases, J shed 1 base, and the junction held 4 bases outside the gene matches. Germline V lookup: CDR1 SGDLS, CDR2 YYNGEE. This CDR3 is 15 amino acids long.

V gene TRBV30 combines with J gene TRBJ2-3, with TRBD1 matching 8 bases. Germline loops: CDR1 GTSNPN, CDR2 SVGIG (reference sequence). The CDR3 has 16 amino acids. The V and J ends lost 1 base and 6 bases, in that order; junction bases with no gene match: 12. The CDR3 DNA is TGTGCCTGGAGTGGCGGGACAGGTGGACGGGCCGATACGCAGTATTTT. It is translated as CAWSGGTGGRADTQYF.

The chain uses TRBV28 and TRBJ2-3; 12 bases are shared with TRBD2. CDR1 and CDR2 (germline): MDHEN, SYDVKM. The V and J ends lost 10 bases and 3 bases, in that order; junction bases with no gene match: 20. The length of the CDR3 is 19 residues. CDR3 bases: TGTGCCACGGCATGGCTAGCGGGAGGGTTGGAGGTTCTGACAGATACGCAGTATTTT. Translation gives CATAWLAGGLEVLTDTQYF.

This chain connects TRBV7-2 to TRBJ2-3; TRBD2 agrees at 8 bases. The CDR3 has 17 amino acids. V was pared by 1 base and J by 4 bases, with 10 bases of the junction left unmatched. The germline CDR1 and CDR2 sequences are SGHTA and FQGNSA. The CDR3 here is CASSLGYPREVSDTQYF. CDR3 in DNA: TGTGCCAGCAGCTTAGGGTACCCGCGGGAGGTTTCAGATACGCAGTATTTT.

The V and J genes are TRBV7-6 and TRBJ2-2; D not resolved. CDR3 size: 14 residues. Trimming took off 5 bases at V and 7 bases at J, with 14 bases between the two ends. From germline, CDR1 is SGHVS and CDR2 FNYEAQ. The DNA for the CDR3 is TGTGCCAGCAGCGGACGACCTGGGCTCGGGGAGCTGTTTTTT. Translation gives CASSGRPGLGELFF. The variable domain in full, with the rest retrieved from reference TRBV7-6 and TRBJ2-2, is GAGVSQSPRYKVTKRGQDVALRCDPISGHVSLYWYRQALGQGPEFLTYFNYEAQQDKSGLPNDRFSAERPEGSISTLTIQRTEQRDSAMYRCASSGRPGLGELFFGEGSRLTVL.

The genes are TRBV19 and TRBJ2-3; D is uncertain. Trimming cost V 6 bases and J 2 bases, with 18 bases left between them. CDR3 length: 16 residues. Germline CDR1 and CDR2: LNHDA and SQIVND (reference sequence). The CDR3 spells CASSATRIWSTDTQYF. The CDR3, as DNA: TGTGCCAGTAGCGCAACTCGGATCTGGTCCACAGATACGCAGTATTTT.

The chain carries TRBV13 and TRBJ2-3; 11 bases agree with TRBD2. The CDR3 has 15 amino acids. V trimming: 5 bases; J trimming: 4 bases; junction bases outside the gene matches: 5. Germline lookup yields CDR1 PRHDT and CDR2 FYEKMQ (reference sequence). The DNA for the CDR3 is TGTGCCAGCAGCCCGACTAGCGGGATACCAGATACGCAGTATTTT. Its protein product is CASSPTSGIPDTQYF.

This chain joins TRBV4-3 and TRBJ1-2, with 7 bases identical to TRBD1. The V gene's germline CDR1 is LGHNA and CDR2 YSLEER. V dropped 1 base and J dropped 3; count of bases not matched to a gene: 2. The CDR3 loop spans 14 amino acids. The CDR3 sequence: CASSQATGDYGYTF. The CDR3, as DNA: TGCGCCAGCAGCCAAGCAACAGGGGACTATGGCTACACCTTC.

The chain has TRBV4-3 and TRBJ2-2; 10 bases match TRBD2. The germline gives CDR1 LGHNA, CDR2 YSLEER. The J segment lost 7 bases and the V segment lost 1 base, leaving 6 bases of the junction unmatched. The CDR3 runs to 16 residues. The CDR3 nucleotides read TGCGCCAGCAGCCAAGCCCTAGCGGGAGAGGTCGGGGAGCTGTTTTTT. Amino acids: CASSQALAGEVGELFF.

The chain is built from TRBV27 and TRBJ1-4, with D maybe TRBD1 (6 bases). V was shortened by 2 bases and J by 1 base, with 20 bases between the two germline ends. Germline V CDR1 and CDR2: MNHEY, SMNVEV (reference sequence). The CDR3 has 19 residues. CDR3 in DNA: TGTGCCAGCAGTTTAAGTCGGTCGGGGGGCTTGGTAACTAATGAAAAACTGTTTTTT. Encoded protein: CASSLSRSGGLVTNEKLFF.

Concerning this clone: The junction does not match germline at one end; this may be a read error. The chain recombines TRBV29-1 with TRBJ2-1, with D unclear. The CDR3 consists of 15 residues. Germline CDR1 and CDR2: SQVTM and ANQGSEA. This CDR3 is CSVEARAPVYNEQFF. The CDR3 DNA follows: TGCAGCGTGGAAGCTAGGGCGCCGGTTTACAATGAGCAGTTCTTC.

The chain joins TRBV29-1 to TRBJ2-1; 10 bases agree with TRBD2. V shed 4 bases and J 4 bases; nucleotides not matched to a gene: 4. The germline V gene encodes CDR1 SQVTM and CDR2 ANQGSEA. The CDR3 totals 14 residues. The CDR3 sequence is CSVVSLAGYNEQFF. In DNA, the CDR3 is TGCAGCGTTGTGTCACTAGCGGGATACAATGAGCAGTTCTTC.

The gene calls are TRBV6-5 and TRBJ2-5; D unresolved. The germline CDR1 and CDR2 sequences are MNHEY and SVGAGI. CDR3 size: 13 residues. Trimming shortened V by 2 bases and J by 5 bases, and 9 bases separated the two germline ends. This chain's CDR3 is CASSYPQWETQYF. The CDR3 DNA is TGTGCCAGCAGTTACCCACAGTGGGAGACCCAGTACTTC.

The rearrangement uses TRBV6-6 and TRBJ2-5; D possibly corresponds to TRBD1 (6 bases). The CDR3 is made up of 16 amino acids. The germline gives CDR1 MNHNY, CDR2 SVGAGI (reference sequence). V lost 0 bases to trimming and J lost 4 bases, with 15 bases between them. The CDR3 loop is CASSYSPLLDRETQYF. CDR3 coding DNA: TGTGCCAGCAGTTACTCCCCATTGTTGGACAGAGAGACCCAGTACTTC.

The chain joins TRBV9 to TRBJ2-6; unclear D gene. The CDR3 is 14 amino acids. In germline, CDR1 is SGDLS, CDR2 YYNGEE. Between the trimmed V and J ends, which lost 4 bases and 4 bases, there was a span of 9 bases. This chain's CDR3 is CASSSGSGANVLTF. As DNA, the CDR3 is TGTGCCAGCAGCTCCGGCTCCGGGGCCAACGTCCTGACTTTC.